This section outlines one T cell receptor beta chain sequence together with its context. This sample is part of a study of T cell repertoires in cytomegalovirus infection. Study background: Both a matching HLA type and CMV infection were indicated by public TCR beta signatures.

TCRdb independently ran MiXCR on the reads; one entry per CDR3 protein. This sample has almost 300,000 distinct CDR3 sequences, with 8% to 10% found just once. The sequencing sample was made of PBMCs. This sequence was found in a human donor in good health (CMV status not recorded). Some clones in this sample may be carry-over from other donors' samples.

The CDR3 DNA follows: TGCAGCGTTGAAGGAAAGATCGGGGGGCTAGCTTTCTTT. Protein: CSVEGKIGGLAFF. The chain has TRBV29-1 and TRBJ1-1, with D possibly being TRBD1 (6 bases). The V end was cut by 1 base, the J end by 10 bases, with 16 bases between. The length of the CDR3 is 13 residues. Germline V lookup: CDR1 SQVTM, CDR2 ANQGSEA.